The present T cell receptor (beta chain) was sequenced within a study of response to subunit inactivated influenza vaccine. Whole-study results and caveats: The authors suggested that few new T cells are recruited per seasonal influenza vaccination.

The junction had 14 bases not matched to a gene; V was cut back by 5 bases and J by 9 bases. Looked up from germline, CDR1 is SGHDT and CDR2 is YYEEEE. The CDR3 totals 14 residues. Of note for this clonotype: Antigen specificity is unknown.

A single record per CDR3 protein comes from TCRdb applying MiXCR to the RT-PCR reads. This repertoire shows under 850,000 distinct CDR3 sequences, about a fifth found once; its top ten account for under 13%. V usage is TRBV5-6 and J usage is TRBJ2-7; 7 bases are shared with TRBD1. The sequence was obtained from a man aged 45-65 years who received an inactivated influenza vaccine. This specimen consisted of PBMCs from blood, obtained more than 4 days after vaccination. CDR3 in amino acids: CASSAGTVVTGQYF. For the CDR3, the DNA is TGTGCCAGCAGTGCCGGGACAGTAGTTACTGGGCAGTACTTC.